The sequence of this T cell receptor beta chain was determined in a study of blood T cell repertoires in COVID-19. Trimming removed 2 bases from V and 2 bases from J; junction bases left unmatched: 8. Germline V CDR1 and CDR2: ENHRY, SYGVKD. This CDR3 has 17 residues. The table came from immunoSEQ multiplex PCR; TCRdb's copy has only in-frame clones and leaves some out. The sample yields 110,000 or so clones, approximately 85% seen once. This rearrangement joins TRBV10-3 to TRBJ2-1; 8 bases agree with TRBD1. The TCR originated in a man in his forties or fifties with acute or convalescent COVID-19. The sequenced sample was peripheral blood. The CDR3, as DNA: TGTGCCATCAGTGAGCGGAGGGGACAGGCTCCCTACAATGAGCAGTTCTTC. This gives the protein CAISERRGQAPYNEQFF.